This TCR beta chain derives from a study of blood T cell repertoires in COVID-19. About the study: The United States, Italy and Spain supplied acute and convalescent COVID-19 samples. In each case, the material was cDNA or gDNA derived from T cells, B-cell-depleted T cells, or PBMCs.

Germline V gene data show CDR1 as SGHRS and CDR2 as YFSETQ. The CDR3 runs 14 residues. V was clipped by 0 bases and J by 2 bases, with 8 bases between them. In the authors' methods: Quantification of nucleated cells was approximated via reference gene primer amplification. Method: immunoSEQ multiplex PCR; TCRdb's copy keeps in-frame clones and lacks some. From that table come the V and J calls and clone size; the DNA was used to work out D and trimming. The sample includes over 150,000 clones, approximately 84% of them seen just once. This TCR came from a human donor with acute or convalescent COVID-19. The donor label of this sample is uncertain. V is TRBV5-1 and J is TRBJ1-2, with a possible D match to TRBD1 (5 bases). The sample comprised peripheral blood. The CDR3 DNA is TGCGCCAGCAGCTTGGAGGGGAAGAACTATGGCTACACCTTC. This translates into CASSLEGKNYGYTF.